Given below is one TCR beta chain in context. One end of the junction varies from germline; a read error may be responsible. This specimen belongs to a study of blood T cell repertoires in COVID-19. The overall study: PBMCs, B-cell-depleted T cells, or T cells were the source of the cDNA or gDNA that made up the material.

Libraries were prepared by immunoSEQ multiplex PCR; TCRdb keeps only in-frame clonotypes and omits some of them. The sample yields about 260,000 clones, around 84% seen once. Germline values: CDR1 SGHRS, CDR2 YFSETQ. The CDR3 is 15 amino acids. This sequence was found in a man aged 30 to 45 with acute COVID-19. What was sequenced was PBMCs or T cells enriched from blood (not recorded which). This chain uses TRBV5-1 with TRBJ1-2; 7 nucleotides align to TRBD1. The CDR3: CASSRTGTASYGYTF. The CDR3 DNA reads TGTGCCAGCAGCAGAACTGGGACAGCCTCCTATGGCTACACCTTC.